The T cell receptor (beta chain) described here comes from a study of tumor-infiltrating lymphocytes in primary liver carcinoma. Across the whole study: Surgery removed the patients' primary liver carcinoma.

Germline CDR1 and CDR2: MGHRA and YSYEKL. V was pared by 0 bases and J by 2 bases, with 10 bases between. The CDR3 is made up of 15 amino acids. Reverse transcription of approximately 500 ng total RNA with a constant-region primer produced TCR beta cDNA. Three nested multiplex PCR rounds, a slightly modified ARM-PCR, produced the libraries for TCR beta. The study ran its first two PCR rounds for approximately 10 cycles each, using TRBV1-TRBV30 forward primers and a C-beta reverse primer. TCRdb re-analysed the multiplex PCR reads in MiXCR, keeping a single row per CDR3 protein. The data contain around 330,000 distinct CDR3 sequences, approximately 60% of them seen just once; the ten biggest clones take up approximately 9%. RNA isolated from unsorted whole blood supplied the blood RNA, with germline DNA also extracted. Every patient had chronic HBV infection and was treatment-naive. This clonotype has ten or more counts.

The TCR originated in a man aged 35-49 years with primary liver carcinoma and hepatitis B virus infection. This chain connects TRBV4-1 to TRBJ2-5; no clear D gene. Material for sequencing was peripheral blood. This chain's CDR3 is CASSQDLYLQETQYF. The DNA of the CDR3 is TGCGCCAGCAGCCAAGATCTTTACTTGCAAGAGACCCAGTACTTC.